This paragraph reports one T cell receptor (beta chain). This clonotype turned up a few times. What antigen it recognizes has not been identified. Base qualities were left out, and no much larger clone turns up one base away. Systemically healthy Caucasian individuals from Russia, around 38 in total and aged about 6 to 95 years, were included as donors. Around 9.9 milliliters of peripheral blood were collected from each donor into EDTA-treated Vacutainer tubes. Ficoll-Paque density-gradient centrifugation was used to isolate PBMCs, with at least 7 million per sample. Trizol reagent was used to extract total RNA from the PBMCs, yielding at least 6 micrograms per sample. Naive CD45RAhigh/CD27high T cell percentages were measured by flow cytometry on a PBMC aliquot from every donor. The record originates from a study of blood T cells in healthy people across ages (dated by TCRdb to between 2014 and 2017). Concerning the study at large: Template switching captured roughly one uniquely barcoded TCR beta cDNA molecule per two T cells in model experiments. The study measured age-related changes in TCR beta repertoire diversity using deep sequencing normalized with unique cDNA molecular identifiers. To avoid experimental bias, donors of different ages were spread randomly across the sequencing lanes. Using the same blood draw, the study looked at two additional independent replicas of 1 million unique cDNA reads for two donors, one aged 18 to 29 and the other aged 80 or older. Four age groups were formed from the donors: young (average 16 years), middle-aged (approximately 40), aged (roughly 56) and long-lived (more than 75).

Libraries were constructed by 5' RACE. The sequencer was an Illumina HiSeq 2500. The second PCR ran for about 6 to 11 cycles and used a J-beta primer mix along with a sample-barcoded 5' primer. A unique molecular identifier was introduced onto each TCR beta cDNA molecule by a template-switch 5' adaptor carrying 12 random nucleotides. Each sample yielded at least 2.5 million CDR3-containing paired-end reads. First-strand cDNA was synthesized from all RNA with the Mint cDNA synthesis kit, primed by a TRBC-specific oligonucleotide. After uracil-DNA glycosylase treatment, a first 18-cycle PCR used universal primers M1SS and BC2_uni_R on all cDNA. Concerning the study's data processing: For normalization, 1 million high-quality reads, each with a distinct molecular identifier, were randomly selected from each sample. Instead of being binned into consensus sequences, reads with shared molecular identifiers were discarded. MiTCR, with a Q25 quality threshold and the strictest error-elimination algorithm, was used for CDR3 identification, clonotype clustering and error correction. A nonparametric unseen species model with Euler transformation was used to estimate a lower bound on total TCR beta diversity. TCRdb cleaned the public reads at Q25 with fastp, built clones with MiXCR and kept in-frame beta chains. When rows share a CDR3 protein, they turn into one entry using the most common DNA and genes. The authors' filters were not applied to this entry. Across this sample there are roughly 800,000 distinct CDR3 sequences, with nearly 60% seen only once. Over 20% of the sample is taken by the ten largest.

What the work shows at the level of the full study, not this receptor alone: Because the CMV infection status of the donors was unknown, age-related changes in expanded clonotypes may potentially have been confounded. There was a strong correlation between observed TCR beta diversity and the percentage of naive T cells measured by flow cytometry. Compared with the aged group, the long-lived group had more naive CD4+ T cells, fewer expanded clones and increased TCR diversity, suggesting age selection. Because profiling used bulk unsorted PBMCs, naive and antigen-experienced compartments could not be compared conclusively. Estimates of total diversity based on one million sequenced T cells were considered lower bounds and underestimates. Observed TCR beta diversity per million T cells fell roughly linearly with age, and a significant reduction was already apparent by age roughly 40.

V and J are truncated by 6 bases and 2 bases respectively, leaving an intervening sequence of 6 bases. The germline V gene sets CDR1 to MGHDK and CDR2 to SYGVNS. Measured from the cysteine to the phenylalanine, the CDR3 is 12 residues long. Only CDR3 DNA remains: 36 bases, in frame from the first base. The chain uses TRBV25-1 and TRBJ2-3, with no reliable assignment of the D segment. The source material was blood. The source of this sequence is a young man in good health. The DNA sequence follows: TGTGCCAGCAGGGGGAACACAGATACGCAGTATTTT. This sequence encodes CASRGNTDTQYF.